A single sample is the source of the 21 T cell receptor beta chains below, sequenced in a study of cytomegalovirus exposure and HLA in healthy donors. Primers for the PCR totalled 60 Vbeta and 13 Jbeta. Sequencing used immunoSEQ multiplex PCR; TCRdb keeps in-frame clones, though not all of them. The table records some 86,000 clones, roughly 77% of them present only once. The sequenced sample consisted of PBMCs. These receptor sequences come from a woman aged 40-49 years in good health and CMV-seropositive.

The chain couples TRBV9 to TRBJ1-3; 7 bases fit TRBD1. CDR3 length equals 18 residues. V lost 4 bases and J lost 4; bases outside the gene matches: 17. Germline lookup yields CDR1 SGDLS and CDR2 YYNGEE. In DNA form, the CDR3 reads TGTGCCAGCAGCCAATCGCCGGGAAGGGGGCCGGGGGGAAACACCATATATTTT. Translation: CASSQSPGRGPGGNTIYF.

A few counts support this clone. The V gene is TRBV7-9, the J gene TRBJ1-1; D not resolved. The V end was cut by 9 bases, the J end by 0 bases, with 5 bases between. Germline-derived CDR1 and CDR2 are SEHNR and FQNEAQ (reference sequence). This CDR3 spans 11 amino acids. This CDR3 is CASVVNTEAFF. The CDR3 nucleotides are TGTGCCAGTGTAGTGAACACTGAAGCTTTCTTT.

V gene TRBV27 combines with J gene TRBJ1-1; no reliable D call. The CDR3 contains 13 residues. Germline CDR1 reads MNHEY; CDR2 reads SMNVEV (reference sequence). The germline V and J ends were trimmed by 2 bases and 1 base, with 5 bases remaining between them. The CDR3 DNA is TGTGCCAGCAGTTTACTAAGGAACACTGAAGCTTTCTTT. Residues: CASSLLRNTEAFF.

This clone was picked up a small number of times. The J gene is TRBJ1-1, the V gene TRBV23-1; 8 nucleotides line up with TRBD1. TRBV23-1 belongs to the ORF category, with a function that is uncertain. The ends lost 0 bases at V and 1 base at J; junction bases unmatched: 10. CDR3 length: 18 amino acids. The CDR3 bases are TGCGCCAGCAGTCAATCATTAAGGGCAGGGGGCTCGAACACTGAAGCTTTCTTT. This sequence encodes CASSQSLRAGGSNTEAFF.

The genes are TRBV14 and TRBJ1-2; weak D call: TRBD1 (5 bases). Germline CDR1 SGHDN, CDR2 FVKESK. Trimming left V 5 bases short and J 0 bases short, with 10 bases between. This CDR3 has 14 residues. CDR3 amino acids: CASSSVGPNYGYTF. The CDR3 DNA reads TGTGCCAGCAGCTCTGTGGGGCCTAACTATGGCTACACCTTC.

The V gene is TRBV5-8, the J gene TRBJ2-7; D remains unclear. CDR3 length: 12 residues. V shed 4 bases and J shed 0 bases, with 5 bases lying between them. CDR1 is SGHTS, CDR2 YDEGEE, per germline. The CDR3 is CASSVSSYEQYF. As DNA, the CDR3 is TGTGCCAGCAGCGTCTCCTCCTACGAGCAGTACTTC.

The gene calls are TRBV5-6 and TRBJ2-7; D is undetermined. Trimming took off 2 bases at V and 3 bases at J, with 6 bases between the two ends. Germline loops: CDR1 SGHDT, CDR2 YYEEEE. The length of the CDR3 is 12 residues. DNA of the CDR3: TGTGCCAGCAGCTTTGTCGGCTACGAGCAGTACTTC. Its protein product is CASSFVGYEQYF.

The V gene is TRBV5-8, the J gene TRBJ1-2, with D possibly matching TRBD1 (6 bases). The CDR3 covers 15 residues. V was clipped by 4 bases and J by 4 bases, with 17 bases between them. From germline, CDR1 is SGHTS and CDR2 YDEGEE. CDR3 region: CASSPRGQSGYGYTF. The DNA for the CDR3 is TGTGCCAGCAGCCCGAGAGGACAGTCGGGCTATGGCTACACCTTC.

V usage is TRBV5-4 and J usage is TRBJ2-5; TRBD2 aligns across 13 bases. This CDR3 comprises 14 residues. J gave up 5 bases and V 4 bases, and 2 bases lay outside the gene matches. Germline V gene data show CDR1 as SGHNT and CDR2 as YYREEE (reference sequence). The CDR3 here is CASSPLAGGETQYF. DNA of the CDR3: TGTGCCAGCAGCCCACTAGCGGGGGGGGAGACCCAGTACTTC.

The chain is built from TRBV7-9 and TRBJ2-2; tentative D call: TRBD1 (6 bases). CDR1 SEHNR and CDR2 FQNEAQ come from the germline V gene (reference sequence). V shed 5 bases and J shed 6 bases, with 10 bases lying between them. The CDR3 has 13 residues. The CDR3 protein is CASSVSGAGELFF. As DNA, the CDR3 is TGTGCCAGCAGCGTATCAGGGGCCGGGGAGCTGTTTTTT.

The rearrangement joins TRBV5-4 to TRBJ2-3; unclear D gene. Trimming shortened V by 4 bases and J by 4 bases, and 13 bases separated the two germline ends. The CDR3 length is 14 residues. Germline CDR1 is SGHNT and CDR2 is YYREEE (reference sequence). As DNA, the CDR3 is TGTGCCAGCAGCGACGTTCGTCGGGCAGATACGCAGTATTTT. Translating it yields CASSDVRRADTQYF.

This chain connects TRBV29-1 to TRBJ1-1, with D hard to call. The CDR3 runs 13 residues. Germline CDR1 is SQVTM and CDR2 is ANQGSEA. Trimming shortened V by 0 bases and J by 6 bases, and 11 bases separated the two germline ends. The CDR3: CSVEDMQRSEAFF. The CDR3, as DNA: TGCAGCGTTGAAGATATGCAGCGGTCTGAAGCTTTCTTT.

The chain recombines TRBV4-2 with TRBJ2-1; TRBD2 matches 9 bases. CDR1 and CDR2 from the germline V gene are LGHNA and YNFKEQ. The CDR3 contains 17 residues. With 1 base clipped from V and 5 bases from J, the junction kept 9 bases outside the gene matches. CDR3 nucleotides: TGTGCCAGCAGCCAAGTTTTCGGGACTAGCTCGGACAATGAGCAGTTCTTC. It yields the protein CASSQVFGTSSDNEQFF.

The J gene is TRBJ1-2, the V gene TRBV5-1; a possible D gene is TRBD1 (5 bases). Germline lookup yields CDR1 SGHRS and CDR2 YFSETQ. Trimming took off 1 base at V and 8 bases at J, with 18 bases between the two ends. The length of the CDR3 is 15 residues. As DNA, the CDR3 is TGCGCCAGCAGCTTGTCGAATCAAGGGGTCGAGGGCTACACCTTC. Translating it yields CASSLSNQGVEGYTF.

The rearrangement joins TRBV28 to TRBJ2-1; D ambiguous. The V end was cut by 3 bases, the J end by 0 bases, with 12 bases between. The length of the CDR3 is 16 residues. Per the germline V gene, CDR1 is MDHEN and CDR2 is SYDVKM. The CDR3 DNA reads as TGTGCCAGCAGTTTCGAAACTCTCCGCTCCTACAATGAGCAGTTCTTC. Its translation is CASSFETLRSYNEQFF.

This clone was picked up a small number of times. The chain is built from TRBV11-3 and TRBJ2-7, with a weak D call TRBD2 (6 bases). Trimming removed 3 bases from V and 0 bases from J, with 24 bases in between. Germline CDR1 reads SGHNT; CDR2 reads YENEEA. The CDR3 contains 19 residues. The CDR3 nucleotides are TGTGCCAGCAGCTTGTACACTTGGGACCGGGACTTATACTCCTACGAGCAGTACTTC. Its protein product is CASSLYTWDRDLYSYEQYF.

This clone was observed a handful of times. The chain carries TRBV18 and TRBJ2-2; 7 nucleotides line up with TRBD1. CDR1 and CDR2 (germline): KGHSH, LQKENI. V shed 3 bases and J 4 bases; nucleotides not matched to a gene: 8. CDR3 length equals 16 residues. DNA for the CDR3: TGTGCCAGCTCACCCACCGACAGGGTGGGCACCGGGGAGCTGTTTTTT. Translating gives CASSPTDRVGTGELFF.

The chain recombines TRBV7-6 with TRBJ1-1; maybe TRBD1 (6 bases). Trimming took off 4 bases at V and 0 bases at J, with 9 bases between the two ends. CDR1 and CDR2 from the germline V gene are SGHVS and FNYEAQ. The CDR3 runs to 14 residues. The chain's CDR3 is CASSSNRVNTEAFF. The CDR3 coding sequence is TGTGCCAGCAGCTCAAACAGGGTGAACACTGAAGCTTTCTTT.

The CDR3 coding sequence is TGTGCCAGTAGTACCGGACAGGGCTACGAGCAGTACTTC. This sequence encodes CASSTGQGYEQYF. The chain links TRBV19 to TRBJ2-7, with 8 bases matching TRBD1. This CDR3 region has 13 residues. Germline V gene sequence: CDR1 LNHDA, CDR2 SQIVND (reference sequence). The ends lost 4 bases at V and 3 bases at J; junction bases unmatched: 2. The entire variable domain, with the rest obtained from reference TRBV19 and TRBJ2-7, is as follows: DGGITQSPKYLFRKEGQNVTLSCEQNLNHDAMYWYRQDPGQGLRLIYYSQIVNDFQKGDIAEGYSVSREKKESFPLTVTSAQKNPTAFYLCASSTGQGYEQYFGPGTRLTVT.

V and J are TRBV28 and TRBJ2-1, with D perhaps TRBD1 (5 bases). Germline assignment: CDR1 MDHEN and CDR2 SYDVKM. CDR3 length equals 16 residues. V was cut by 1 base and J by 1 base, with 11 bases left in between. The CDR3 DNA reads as TGTGCCAGCAGTTTATTCGTAGGGGAATCCTACAATGAGCAGTTCTTC. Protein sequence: CASSLFVGESYNEQFF.

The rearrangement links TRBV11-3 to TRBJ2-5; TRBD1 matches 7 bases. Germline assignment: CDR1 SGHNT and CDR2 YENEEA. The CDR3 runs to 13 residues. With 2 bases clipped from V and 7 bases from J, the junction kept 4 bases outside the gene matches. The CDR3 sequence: CASSLQGVATQYF. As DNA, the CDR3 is TGTGCCAGCAGCTTACAGGGGGTGGCGACCCAGTACTTC.